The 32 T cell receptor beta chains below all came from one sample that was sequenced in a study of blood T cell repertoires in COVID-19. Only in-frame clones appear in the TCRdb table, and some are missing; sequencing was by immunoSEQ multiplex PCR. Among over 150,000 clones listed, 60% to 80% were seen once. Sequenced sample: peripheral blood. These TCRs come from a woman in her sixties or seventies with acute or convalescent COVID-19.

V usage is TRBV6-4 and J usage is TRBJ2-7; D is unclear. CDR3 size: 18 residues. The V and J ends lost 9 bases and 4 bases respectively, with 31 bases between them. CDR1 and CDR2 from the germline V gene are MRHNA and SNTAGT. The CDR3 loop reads CASTESGFSNLQDYEQYF. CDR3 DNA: TGTGCCAGTACCGAAAGTGGCTTCTCGAATCTGCAGGATTACGAGCAGTACTTC.

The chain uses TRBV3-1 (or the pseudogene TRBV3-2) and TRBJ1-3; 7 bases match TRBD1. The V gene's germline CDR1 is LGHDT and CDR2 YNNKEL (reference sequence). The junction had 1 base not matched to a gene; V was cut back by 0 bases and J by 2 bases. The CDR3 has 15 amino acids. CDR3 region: CASSQERGPGNTIYF. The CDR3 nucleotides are TGTGCCAGCAGCCAAGAAAGGGGGCCTGGAAACACCATATATTTT.

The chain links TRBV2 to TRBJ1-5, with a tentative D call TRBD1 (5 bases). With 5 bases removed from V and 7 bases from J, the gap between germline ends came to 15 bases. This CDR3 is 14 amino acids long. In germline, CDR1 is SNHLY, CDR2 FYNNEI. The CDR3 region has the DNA TGTGCCAGCAGTCAATCTGGCGACAGACAGCCCCAGCATTTT. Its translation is CASSQSGDRQPQHF.

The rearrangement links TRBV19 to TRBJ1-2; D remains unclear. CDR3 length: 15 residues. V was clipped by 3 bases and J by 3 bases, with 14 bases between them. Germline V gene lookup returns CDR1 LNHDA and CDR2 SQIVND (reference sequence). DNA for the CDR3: TGTGCCAGTAGTATTTATCCGGGGTCGTACTATGGCTACACCTTC. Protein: CASSIYPGSYYGYTF.

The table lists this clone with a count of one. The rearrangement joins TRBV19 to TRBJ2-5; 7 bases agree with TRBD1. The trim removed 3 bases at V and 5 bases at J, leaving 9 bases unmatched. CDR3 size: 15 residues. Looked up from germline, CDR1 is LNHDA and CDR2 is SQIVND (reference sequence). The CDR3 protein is CASSILDRTDETQYF. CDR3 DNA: TGTGCCAGTAGTATTTTGGACAGGACCGACGAGACCCAGTACTTC.

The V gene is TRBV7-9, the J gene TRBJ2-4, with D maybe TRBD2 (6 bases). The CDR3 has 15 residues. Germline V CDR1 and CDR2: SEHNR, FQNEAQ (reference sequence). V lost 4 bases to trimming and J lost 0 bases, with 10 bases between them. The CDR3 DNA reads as TGTGCCAGCAGCTCCATGACTAGAGCCAAAAACATTCAGTACTTC. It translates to CASSSMTRAKNIQYF. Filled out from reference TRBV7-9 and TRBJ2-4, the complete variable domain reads DTGVSQNPRHKITKRGQNVTFRCDPISEHNRLYWYRQTLGQGPEFLTYFQNEAQLEKSRLLSDRFSAERPKGSFSTLEIQRTEQGDSAMYLCASSSMTRAKNIQYFGAGTRLSVL.

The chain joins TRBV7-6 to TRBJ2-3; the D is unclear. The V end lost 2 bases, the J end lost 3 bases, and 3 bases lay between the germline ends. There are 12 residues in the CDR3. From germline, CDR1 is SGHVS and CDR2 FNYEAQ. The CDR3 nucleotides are TGTGCCAGCAGCTTATTAACAGATACGCAGTATTTT. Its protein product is CASSLLTDTQYF.

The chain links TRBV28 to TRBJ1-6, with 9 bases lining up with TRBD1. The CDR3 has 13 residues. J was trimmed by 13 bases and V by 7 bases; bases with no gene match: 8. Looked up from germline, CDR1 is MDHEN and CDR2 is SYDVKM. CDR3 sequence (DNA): TGTGCCAGCATCCGACAGGGGGTATTCCCCCTCCACTTT. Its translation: CASIRQGVFPLHF.

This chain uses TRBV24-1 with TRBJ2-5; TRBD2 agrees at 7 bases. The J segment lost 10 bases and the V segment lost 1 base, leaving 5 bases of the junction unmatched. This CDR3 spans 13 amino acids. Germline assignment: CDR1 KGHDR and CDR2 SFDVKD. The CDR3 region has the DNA TGTGCCACCAGTGATTTTCGGGGGGTTGGCCAGTACTTC. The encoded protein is CATSDFRGVGQYF.

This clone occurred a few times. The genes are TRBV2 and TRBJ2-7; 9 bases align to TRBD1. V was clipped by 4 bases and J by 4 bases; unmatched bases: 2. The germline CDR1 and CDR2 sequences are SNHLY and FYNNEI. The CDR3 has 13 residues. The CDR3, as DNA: TGTGCCAGCAGTGGGGACAGGGTATACGAGCAGTACTTC. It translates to CASSGDRVYEQYF.

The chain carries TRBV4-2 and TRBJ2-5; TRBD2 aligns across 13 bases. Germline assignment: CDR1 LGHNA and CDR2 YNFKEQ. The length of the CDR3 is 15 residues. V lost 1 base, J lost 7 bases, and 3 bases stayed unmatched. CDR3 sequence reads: CASSQGLAGGGTQYF. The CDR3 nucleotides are TGTGCCAGCAGCCAAGGACTAGCGGGAGGAGGGACCCAGTACTTC.

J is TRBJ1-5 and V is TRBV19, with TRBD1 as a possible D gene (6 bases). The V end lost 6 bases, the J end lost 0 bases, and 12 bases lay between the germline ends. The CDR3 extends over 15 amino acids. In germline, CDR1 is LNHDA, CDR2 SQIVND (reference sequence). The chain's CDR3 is CASRVGQNSNQPQHF. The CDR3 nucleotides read TGTGCCAGTAGGGTTGGACAGAATAGCAATCAGCCCCAGCATTTT.

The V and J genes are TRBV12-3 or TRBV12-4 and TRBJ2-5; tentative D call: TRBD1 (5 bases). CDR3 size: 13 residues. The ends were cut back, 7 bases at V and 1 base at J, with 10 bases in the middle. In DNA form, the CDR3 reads TGTGCCAGCACCCTAGGGGCCCAAGAGACCCAGTACTTC. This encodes CASTLGAQETQYF.

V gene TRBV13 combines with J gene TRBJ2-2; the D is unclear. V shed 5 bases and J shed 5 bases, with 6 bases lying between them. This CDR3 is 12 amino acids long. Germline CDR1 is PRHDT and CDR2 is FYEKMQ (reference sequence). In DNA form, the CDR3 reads TGTGCCAGCAGCCCAATTACCGGGGAGCTGTTTTTT. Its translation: CASSPITGELFF.

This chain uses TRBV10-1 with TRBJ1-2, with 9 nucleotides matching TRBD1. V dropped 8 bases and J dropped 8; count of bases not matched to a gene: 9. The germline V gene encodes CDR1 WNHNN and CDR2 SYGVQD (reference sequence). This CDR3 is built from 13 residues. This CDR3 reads CASSPGTGRGYTF. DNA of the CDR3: TGCGCCAGCTCGCCTGGGACAGGGAGAGGCTACACCTTC.

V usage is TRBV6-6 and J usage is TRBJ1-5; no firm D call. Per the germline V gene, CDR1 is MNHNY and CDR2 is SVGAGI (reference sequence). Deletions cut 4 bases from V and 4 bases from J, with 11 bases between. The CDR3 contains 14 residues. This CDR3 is CASSSAGRNQPQHF. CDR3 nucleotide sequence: TGTGCCAGCAGTTCAGCCGGGAGAAATCAGCCCCAGCATTTT.

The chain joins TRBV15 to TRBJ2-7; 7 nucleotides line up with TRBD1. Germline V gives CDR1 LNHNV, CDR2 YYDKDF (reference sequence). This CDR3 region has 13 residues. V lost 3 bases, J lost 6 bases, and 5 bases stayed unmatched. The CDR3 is CATSRLAGGEQYF. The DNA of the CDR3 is TGTGCCACCAGCAGGCTAGCAGGGGGCGAGCAGTACTTC. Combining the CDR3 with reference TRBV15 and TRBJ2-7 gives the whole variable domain DAMVIQNPRYQVTQFGKPVTLSCSQTLNHNVMYWYQQKSSQAPKLLFHYYDKDFNNEADTPDNFQSRRPNTSFCFLDIRSPGLGDTAMYLCATSRLAGGEQYFGPGTRLTVT.

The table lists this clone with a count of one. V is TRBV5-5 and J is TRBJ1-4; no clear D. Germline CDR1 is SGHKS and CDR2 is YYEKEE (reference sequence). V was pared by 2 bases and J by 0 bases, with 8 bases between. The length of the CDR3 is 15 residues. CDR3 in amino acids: CASSFLSSTNEKLFF. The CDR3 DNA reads TGTGCCAGCAGCTTCCTCTCGTCAACTAATGAAAAACTGTTTTTT.

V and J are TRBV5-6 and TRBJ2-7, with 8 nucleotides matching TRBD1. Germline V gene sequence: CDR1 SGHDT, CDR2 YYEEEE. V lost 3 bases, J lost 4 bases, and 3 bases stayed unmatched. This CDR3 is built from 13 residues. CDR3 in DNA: TGTGCCAGCAGCTGGGGACAGGATTACGAGCAGTACTTC. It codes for CASSWGQDYEQYF. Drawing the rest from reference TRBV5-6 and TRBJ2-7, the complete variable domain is DAGVTQSPTHLIKTRGQQVTLRCSPKSGHDTVSWYQQALGQGPQFIFQYYEEEERQRGNFPDRFSGHQFPNYSSELNVNALLLGDSALYLCASSWGQDYEQYFGPGTRLTVT.

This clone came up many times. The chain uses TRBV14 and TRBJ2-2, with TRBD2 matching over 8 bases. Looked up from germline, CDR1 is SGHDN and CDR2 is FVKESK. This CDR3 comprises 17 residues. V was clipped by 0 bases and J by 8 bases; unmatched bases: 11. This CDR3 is CASSQEASGSRLGELFF. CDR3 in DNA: TGTGCCAGCAGCCAAGAGGCCAGCGGGAGTAGGTTGGGGGAGCTGTTTTTT.

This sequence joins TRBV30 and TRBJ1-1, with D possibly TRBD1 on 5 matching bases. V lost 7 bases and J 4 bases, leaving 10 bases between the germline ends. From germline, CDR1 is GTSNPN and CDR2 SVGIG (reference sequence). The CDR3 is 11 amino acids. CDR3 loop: CASIGGTEAFF. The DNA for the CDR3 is TGTGCCTCGATCGGGGGCACTGAAGCTTTCTTT.

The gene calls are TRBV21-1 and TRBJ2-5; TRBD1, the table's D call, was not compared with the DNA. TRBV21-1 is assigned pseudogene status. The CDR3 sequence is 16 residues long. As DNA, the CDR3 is TGTGCCAGCGCCCAATCATTTCAGGACACCCAAGAGACCCAGTACTTC. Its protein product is CASAQSFQDTQETQYF.

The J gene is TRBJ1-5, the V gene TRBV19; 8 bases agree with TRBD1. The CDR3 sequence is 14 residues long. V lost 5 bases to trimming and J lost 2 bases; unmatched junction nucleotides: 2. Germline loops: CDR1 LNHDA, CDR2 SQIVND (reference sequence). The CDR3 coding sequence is TGTGCCAGTAGTCCGGGACAGGGCAATCAGCCCCAGCATTTT. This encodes CASSPGQGNQPQHF.

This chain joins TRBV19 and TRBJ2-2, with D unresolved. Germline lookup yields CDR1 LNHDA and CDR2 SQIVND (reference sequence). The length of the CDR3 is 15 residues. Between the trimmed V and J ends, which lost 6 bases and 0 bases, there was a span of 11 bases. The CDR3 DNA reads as TGTGCCAGTAGGAAACAGAGTGCGAACACCGGGGAGCTGTTTTTT. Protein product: CASRKQSANTGELFF.

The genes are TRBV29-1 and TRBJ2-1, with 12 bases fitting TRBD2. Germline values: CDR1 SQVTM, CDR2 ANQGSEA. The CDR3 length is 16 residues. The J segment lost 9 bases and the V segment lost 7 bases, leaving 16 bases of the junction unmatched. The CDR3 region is CSASLRLAGEGSEQFF. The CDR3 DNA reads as TGCAGCGCATCCCTCCGACTAGCGGGAGAGGGGAGTGAGCAGTTCTTC.

CDR3 sequence (DNA): TGTGCCAGCAGCCAAGGGCGGGAGTTTTTCATTGAGCAGTTCTTC. It specifies CASSQGREFFIEQFF. V is TRBV14 and J is TRBJ2-1; TRBD2 aligns across 7 bases. Losses at the gene ends were 1 base for V and 9 bases for J; bases not matched to a gene: 9. The germline CDR1 and CDR2 sequences are SGHDN and FVKESK. This CDR3 spans 15 amino acids.

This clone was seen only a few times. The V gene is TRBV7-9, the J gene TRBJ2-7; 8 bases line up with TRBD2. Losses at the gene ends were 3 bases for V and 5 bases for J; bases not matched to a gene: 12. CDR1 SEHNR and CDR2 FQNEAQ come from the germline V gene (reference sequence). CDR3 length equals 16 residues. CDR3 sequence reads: CASSFNKAGAWDEQYF. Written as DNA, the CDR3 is TGTGCCAGCAGCTTTAACAAAGCGGGAGCTTGGGACGAGCAGTACTTC.

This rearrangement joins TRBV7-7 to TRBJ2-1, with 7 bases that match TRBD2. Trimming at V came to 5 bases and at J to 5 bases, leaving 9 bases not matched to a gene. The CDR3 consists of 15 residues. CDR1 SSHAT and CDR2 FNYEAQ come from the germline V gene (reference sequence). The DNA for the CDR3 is TGTGCCAGCAGCCCGCCGGGCGGGAGAAACAATGAGCAGTTCTTC. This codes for CASSPPGGRNNEQFF.

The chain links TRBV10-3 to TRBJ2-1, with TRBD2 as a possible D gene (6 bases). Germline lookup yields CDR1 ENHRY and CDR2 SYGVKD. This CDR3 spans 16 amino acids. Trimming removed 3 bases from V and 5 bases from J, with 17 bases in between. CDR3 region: CAISDRSSVRDNEQFF. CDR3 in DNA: TGTGCCATCAGTGACCGCTCTAGCGTCAGAGACAATGAGCAGTTCTTC.

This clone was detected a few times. The chain's CDR3 is CAWSVPGTGGAGTEAFF. The CDR3 bases are TGTGCCTGGAGTGTACCCGGGACAGGGGGCGCGGGCACTGAAGCTTTCTTT. The chain employs TRBV30 and TRBJ1-1, with TRBD1 matching over 12 bases. The CDR3 spans 17 residues. The germline CDR1 and CDR2 sequences are GTSNPN and SVGIG (reference sequence). The trim removed 0 bases at V and 4 bases at J, leaving 9 bases unmatched.

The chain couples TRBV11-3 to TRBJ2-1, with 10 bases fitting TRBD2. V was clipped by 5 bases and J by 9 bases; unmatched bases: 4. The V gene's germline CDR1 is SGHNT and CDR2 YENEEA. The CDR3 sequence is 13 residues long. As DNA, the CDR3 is TGTGCCAGCAGCCGGACTAGCGGAAGTGAGCAGTTCTTC. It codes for CASSRTSGSEQFF.

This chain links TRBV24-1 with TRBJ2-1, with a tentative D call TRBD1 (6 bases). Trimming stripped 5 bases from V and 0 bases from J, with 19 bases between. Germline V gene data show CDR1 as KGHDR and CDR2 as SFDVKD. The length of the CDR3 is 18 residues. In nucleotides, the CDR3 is TGTGCCACCAGTGGCCTAACAGGGCTAGATGGCTCCTACAATGAGCAGTTCTTC. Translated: CATSGLTGLDGSYNEQFF.